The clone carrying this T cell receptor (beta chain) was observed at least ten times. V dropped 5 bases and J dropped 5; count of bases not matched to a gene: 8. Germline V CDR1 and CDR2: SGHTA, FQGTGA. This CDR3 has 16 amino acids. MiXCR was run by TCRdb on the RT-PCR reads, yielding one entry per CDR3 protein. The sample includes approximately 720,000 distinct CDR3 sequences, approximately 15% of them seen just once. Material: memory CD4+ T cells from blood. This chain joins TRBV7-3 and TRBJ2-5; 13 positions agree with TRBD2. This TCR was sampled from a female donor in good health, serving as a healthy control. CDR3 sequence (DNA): TGTGCCAGCAGCCGGGGACTAGCGGGAATTCGTGAGACCCAGTACTTC. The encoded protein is CASSRGLAGIRETQYF.